This paragraph covers one TCR beta chain sequence. The sample comes from a study of blood T cell repertoires in COVID-19. Measured with immunoSEQ multiplex PCR; TCRdb has only the in-frame clones, and not every one. The table lists about 300,000 clones, around 86% of them singletons. From germline, CDR1 is MNHEY and CDR2 SMNVEV (reference sequence). The CDR3 extends over 13 amino acids. With 8 bases removed from V and 10 bases from J, the gap between germline ends came to 20 bases. The source is a young woman who had recovered from COVID-19. Input material: PBMCs or T cells enriched from blood (not recorded which). V usage is TRBV27 and J usage is TRBJ1-1, with a weak D call TRBD1 (5 bases). The CDR3 loop reads CASSSGAGMGAFF. CDR3 nucleotide sequence: TGTGCCAGCTCCTCTGGAGCAGGGATGGGAGCTTTCTTT.